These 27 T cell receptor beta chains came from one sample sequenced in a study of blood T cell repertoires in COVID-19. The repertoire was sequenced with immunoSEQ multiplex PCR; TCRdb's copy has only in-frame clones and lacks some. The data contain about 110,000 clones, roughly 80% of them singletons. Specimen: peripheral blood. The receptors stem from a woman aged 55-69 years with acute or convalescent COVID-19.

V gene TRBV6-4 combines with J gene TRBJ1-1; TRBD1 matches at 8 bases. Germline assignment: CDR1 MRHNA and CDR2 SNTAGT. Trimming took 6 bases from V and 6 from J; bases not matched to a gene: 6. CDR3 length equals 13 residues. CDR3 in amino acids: CASRQGGTAEAFF. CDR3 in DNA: TGTGCCAGCAGACAGGGGGGGACAGCTGAAGCTTTCTTT.

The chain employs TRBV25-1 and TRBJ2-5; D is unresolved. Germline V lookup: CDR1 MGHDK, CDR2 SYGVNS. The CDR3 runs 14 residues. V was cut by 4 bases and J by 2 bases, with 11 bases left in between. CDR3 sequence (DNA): TGTGCCAGCAGTGGCGGTACCCTTCAAGAGACCCAGTACTTC. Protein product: CASSGGTLQETQYF.

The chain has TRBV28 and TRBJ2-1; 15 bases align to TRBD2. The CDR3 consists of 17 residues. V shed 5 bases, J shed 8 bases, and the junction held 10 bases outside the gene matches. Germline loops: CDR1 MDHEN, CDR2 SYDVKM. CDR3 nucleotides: TGTGCCAGCAGTCCTCGTCCGGGACTAGCGGGAGGTTATGAGCAGTTCTTC. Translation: CASSPRPGLAGGYEQFF.

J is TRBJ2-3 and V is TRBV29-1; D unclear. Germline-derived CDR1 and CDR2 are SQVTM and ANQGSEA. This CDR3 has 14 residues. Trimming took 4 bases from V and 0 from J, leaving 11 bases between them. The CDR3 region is CSVAPEISTDTQYF. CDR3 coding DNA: TGCAGCGTTGCGCCCGAGATTAGCACAGATACGCAGTATTTT.

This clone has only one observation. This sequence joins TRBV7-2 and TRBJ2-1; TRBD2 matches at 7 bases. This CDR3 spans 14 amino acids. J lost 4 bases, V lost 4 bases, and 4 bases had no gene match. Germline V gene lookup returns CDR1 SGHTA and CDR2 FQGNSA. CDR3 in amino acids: CASSSAGRYNEQFF. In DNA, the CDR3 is TGTGCCAGCAGCTCCGCCGGGAGGTACAATGAGCAGTTCTTC.

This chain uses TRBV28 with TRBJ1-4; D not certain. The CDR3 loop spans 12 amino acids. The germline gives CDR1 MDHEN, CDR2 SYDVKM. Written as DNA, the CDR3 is TGTGGGGTATCAGCGTCCGGTGAAAAACTGTTTTTT. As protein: CGVSASGEKLFF. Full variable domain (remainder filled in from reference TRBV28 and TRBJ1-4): DVKVTQSSRYLVKRTGEKVFLECVQDMDHENMFWYRQDPGLGLRLIYFSYDVKMKEKGDIPEGYSVSREKKERFSLILESASTNQTSMYLCGVSASGEKLFFGSGTQLSVL.

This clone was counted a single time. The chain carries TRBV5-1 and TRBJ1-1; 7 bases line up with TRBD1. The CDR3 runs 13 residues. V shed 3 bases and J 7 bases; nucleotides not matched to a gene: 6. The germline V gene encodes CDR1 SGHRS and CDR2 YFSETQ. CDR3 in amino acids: CASSSGQAIEAFF. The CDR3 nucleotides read TGCGCCAGCAGCTCCGGACAGGCGATTGAAGCTTTCTTT.

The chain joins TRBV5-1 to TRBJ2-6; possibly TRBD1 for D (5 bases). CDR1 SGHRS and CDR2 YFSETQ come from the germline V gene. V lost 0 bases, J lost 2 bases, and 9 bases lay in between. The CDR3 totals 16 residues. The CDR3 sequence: CASSLAPGTGANVLTF. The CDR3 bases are TGCGCCAGCAGCTTGGCCCCAGGGACTGGGGCCAACGTCCTGACTTTC. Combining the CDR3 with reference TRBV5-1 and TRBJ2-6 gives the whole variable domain KAGVTQTPRYLIKTRGQQVTLSCSPISGHRSVSWYQQTPGQGLQFLFEYFSETQRNKGNFPGRFSGRQFSNSRSEMNVSTLELGDSALYLCASSLAPGTGANVLTFGAGSRLTVL.

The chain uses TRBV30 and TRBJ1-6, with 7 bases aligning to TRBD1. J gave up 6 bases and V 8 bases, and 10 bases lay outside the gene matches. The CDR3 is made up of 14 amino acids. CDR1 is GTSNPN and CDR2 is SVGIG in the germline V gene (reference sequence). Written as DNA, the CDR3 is TGTGCCGGACAACAGGGGATTGTTAATTCACCCCTCCACTTT. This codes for CAGQQGIVNSPLHF.

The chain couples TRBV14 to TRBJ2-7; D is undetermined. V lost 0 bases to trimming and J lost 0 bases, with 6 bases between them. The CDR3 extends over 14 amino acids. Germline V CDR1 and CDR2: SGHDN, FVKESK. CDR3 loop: CASSQDRFSYEQYF. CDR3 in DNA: TGTGCCAGCAGCCAAGATCGGTTCTCCTACGAGCAGTACTTC.

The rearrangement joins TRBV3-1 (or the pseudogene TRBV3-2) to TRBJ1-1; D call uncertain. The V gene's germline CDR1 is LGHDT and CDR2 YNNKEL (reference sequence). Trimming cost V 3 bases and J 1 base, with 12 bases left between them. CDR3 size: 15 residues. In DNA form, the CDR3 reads TGTGCCAGCAGCCAGAACAGTCCAGAGAACACTGAAGCTTTCTTT. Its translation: CASSQNSPENTEAFF.

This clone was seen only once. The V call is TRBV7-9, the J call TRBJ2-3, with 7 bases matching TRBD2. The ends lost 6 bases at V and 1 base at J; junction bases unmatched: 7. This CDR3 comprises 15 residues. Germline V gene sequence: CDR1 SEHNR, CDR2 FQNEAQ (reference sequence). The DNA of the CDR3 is TGTGCCAGCAGTCCTTTCGCGGGGGGCACAGATACGCAGTATTTT. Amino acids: CASSPFAGGTDTQYF.

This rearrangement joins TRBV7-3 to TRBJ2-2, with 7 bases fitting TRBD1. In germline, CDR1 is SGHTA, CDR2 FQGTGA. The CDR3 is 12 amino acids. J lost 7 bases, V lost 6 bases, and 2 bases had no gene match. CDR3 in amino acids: CASRTGVGELFF. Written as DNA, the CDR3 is TGTGCCAGCAGAACAGGGGTCGGGGAGCTGTTTTTT. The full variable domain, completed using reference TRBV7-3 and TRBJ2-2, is GAGVSQTPSNKVTEKGKYVELRCDPISGHTALYWYRQSLGQGPEFLIYFQGTGAADDSGLPNDRFFAVRPEGSVSTLKIQRTERGDSAVYLCASRTGVGELFFGEGSRLTVL.

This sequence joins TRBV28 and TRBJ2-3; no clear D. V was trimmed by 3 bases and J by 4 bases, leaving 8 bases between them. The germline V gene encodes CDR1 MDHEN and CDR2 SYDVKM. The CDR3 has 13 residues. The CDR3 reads CASSLWASDTQYF. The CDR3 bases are TGTGCCAGCAGTTTGTGGGCCTCAGATACGCAGTATTTT.

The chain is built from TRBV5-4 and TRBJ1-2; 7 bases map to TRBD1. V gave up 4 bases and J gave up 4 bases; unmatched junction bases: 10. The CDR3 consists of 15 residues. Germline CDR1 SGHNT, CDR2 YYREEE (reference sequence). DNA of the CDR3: TGTGCCAGCAGCCCGGGCGCAGGGGGGATCTATGGCTACACCTTC. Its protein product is CASSPGAGGIYGYTF.

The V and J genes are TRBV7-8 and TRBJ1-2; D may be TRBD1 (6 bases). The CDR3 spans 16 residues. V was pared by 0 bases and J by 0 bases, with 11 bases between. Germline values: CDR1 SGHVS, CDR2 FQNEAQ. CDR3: CASSLARQETNYGYTF. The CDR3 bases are TGTGCCAGCAGCTTAGCCAGACAGGAGACTAACTATGGCTACACCTTC.

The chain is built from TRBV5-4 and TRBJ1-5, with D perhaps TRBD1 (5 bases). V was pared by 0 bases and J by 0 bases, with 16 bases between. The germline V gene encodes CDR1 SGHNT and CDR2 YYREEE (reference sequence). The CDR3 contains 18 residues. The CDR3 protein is CASSLGGQGMNSNQPQHF. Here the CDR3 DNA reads TGTGCCAGCAGCTTGGGTGGACAAGGGATGAATAGCAATCAGCCCCAGCATTTT.

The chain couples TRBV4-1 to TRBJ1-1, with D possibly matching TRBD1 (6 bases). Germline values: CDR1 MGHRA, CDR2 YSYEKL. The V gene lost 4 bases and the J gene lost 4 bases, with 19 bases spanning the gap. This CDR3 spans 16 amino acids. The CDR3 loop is CASSRGGILAATEAFF. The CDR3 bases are TGCGCCAGCAGCCGGGGGGGCATACTAGCGGCCACTGAAGCTTTCTTT.

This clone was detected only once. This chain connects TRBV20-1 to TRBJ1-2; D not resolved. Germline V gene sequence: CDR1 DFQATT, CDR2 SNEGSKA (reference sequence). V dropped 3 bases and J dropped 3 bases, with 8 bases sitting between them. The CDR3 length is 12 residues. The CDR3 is CSASSSDYGYTF. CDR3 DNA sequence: TGCAGTGCTAGTTCGTCTGACTATGGCTACACCTTC.

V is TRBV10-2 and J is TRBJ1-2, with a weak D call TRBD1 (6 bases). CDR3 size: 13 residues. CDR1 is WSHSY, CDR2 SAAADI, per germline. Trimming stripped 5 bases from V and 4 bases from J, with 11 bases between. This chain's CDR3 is CASSRTASYGYTF. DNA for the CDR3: TGCGCCAGCAGTCGGACAGCTTCCTATGGCTACACCTTC.

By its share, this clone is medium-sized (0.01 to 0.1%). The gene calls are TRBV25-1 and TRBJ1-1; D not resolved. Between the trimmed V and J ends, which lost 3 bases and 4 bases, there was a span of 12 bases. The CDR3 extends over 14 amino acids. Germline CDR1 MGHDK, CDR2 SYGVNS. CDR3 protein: CASSDRRDSTEAFF. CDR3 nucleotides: TGTGCCAGCAGTGATAGGAGGGATAGCACTGAAGCTTTCTTT.

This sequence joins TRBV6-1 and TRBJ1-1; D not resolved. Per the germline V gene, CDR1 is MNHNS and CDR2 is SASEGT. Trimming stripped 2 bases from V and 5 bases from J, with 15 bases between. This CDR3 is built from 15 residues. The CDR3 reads CASSESGMGRTEAFF. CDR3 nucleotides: TGTGCCAGCAGTGAATCTGGGATGGGGAGGACTGAAGCTTTCTTT.

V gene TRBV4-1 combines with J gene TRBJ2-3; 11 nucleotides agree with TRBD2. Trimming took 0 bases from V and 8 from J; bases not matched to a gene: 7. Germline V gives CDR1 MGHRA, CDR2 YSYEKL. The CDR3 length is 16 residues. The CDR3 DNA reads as TGCGCCAGCAGCCAAGAGGTAGCGGGGGGGCGTTTTACGCAGTATTTT. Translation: CASSQEVAGGRFTQYF.

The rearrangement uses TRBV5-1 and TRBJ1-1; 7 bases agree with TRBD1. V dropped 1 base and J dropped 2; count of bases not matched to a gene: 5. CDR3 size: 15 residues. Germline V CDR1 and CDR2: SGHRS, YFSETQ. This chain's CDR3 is CASSLNQGGNTEAFF. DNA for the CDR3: TGCGCCAGCAGCTTGAATCAGGGGGGTAACACTGAAGCTTTCTTT.

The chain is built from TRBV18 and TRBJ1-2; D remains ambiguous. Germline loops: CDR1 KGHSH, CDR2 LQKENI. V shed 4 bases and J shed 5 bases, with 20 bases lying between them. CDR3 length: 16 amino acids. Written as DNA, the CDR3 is TGTGCCAGCTCACGAGAAAGACCGGCCCCGGGATATGGCTACACCTTC. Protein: CASSRERPAPGYGYTF.

The CDR3 loop reads CAWIRDSNYGYTF. The CDR3 DNA reads as TGTGCCTGGATCCGGGACTCAAACTATGGCTACACCTTC. This chain uses TRBV30 with TRBJ1-2; weak D call: TRBD1 (5 bases). The CDR3 covers 13 residues. The V end was cut by 4 bases, the J end by 2 bases, with 11 bases between. Germline V gene lookup returns CDR1 GTSNPN and CDR2 SVGIG (reference sequence).

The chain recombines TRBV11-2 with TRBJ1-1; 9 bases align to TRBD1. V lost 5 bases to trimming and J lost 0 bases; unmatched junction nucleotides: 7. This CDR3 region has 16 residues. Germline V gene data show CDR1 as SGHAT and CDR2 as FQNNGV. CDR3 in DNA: TGTGCCAGCAGCACGCACAGGGGGCCCCTGAACACTGAAGCTTTCTTT. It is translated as CASSTHRGPLNTEAFF.